This TCR beta chain was sequenced during a study of Graves' ophthalmopathy and Graves' hyperthyroidism. For the study at large: Samples of peripheral blood were obtained at initial diagnosis, prior to treatment of any kind.

PBMCs originated in less than 11 ml of fresh peripheral blood. The table lists this clonotype with a few counts. Its cognate antigen is unknown. The CDR3 has 13 amino acids. Trimming removed 2 bases at V and 5 bases at J, with 11 bases between. Germline values: CDR1 SGHTS, CDR2 YDEGEE. Amplification of the TCR beta CDR3 regions used RNA transcripts (as template). Second-round multiplex PCR followed a first-round RT-PCR using HTBI primers. Each CDR3 protein is one row after TCRdb ran MiXCR on the multiplex PCR reads. The sample has hundreds of thousands of distinct CDR3 sequences, 35% to 45% seen once. Whole-study results and caveats: Ophthalmopathy and stable hyperthyroidism were discriminated by a 13-signature model, with approximately 89% sensitivity and approximately 78% specificity. Most expanded clonotypes from thyroid (those above 0.001 frequency) were also found in blood.

The material sequenced was peripheral blood. The chain joins TRBV5-8 to TRBJ2-7; D is unclear. The receptor was derived from an adult man with Graves' ophthalmopathy. The CDR3 region is CASSLFLGNEQYF. DNA of the CDR3: TGTGCCAGCAGCTTATTCCTGGGAAACGAGCAGTACTTC.